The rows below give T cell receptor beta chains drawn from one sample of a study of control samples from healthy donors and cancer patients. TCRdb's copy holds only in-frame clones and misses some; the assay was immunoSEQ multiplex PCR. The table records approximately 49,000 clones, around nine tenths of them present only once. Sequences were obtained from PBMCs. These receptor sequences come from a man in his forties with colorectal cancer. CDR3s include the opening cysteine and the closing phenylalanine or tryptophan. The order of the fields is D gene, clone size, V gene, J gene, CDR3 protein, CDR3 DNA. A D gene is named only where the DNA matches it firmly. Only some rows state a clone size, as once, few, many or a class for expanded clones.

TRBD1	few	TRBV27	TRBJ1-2	CASSFWKQGNPIGYTF	TGTGCCAGCAGTTTCTGGAAACAGGGGAATCCAATCGGCTACACCTTC
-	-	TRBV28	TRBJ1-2	CASKRDISYGYTF	TGTGCCAGCAAGAGAGACATCTCCTATGGCTACACCTTC
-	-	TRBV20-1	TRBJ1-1	CSGRENTEAFF	TGCAGTGGACGGGAGAACACTGAAGCTTTCTTT
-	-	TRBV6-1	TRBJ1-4	CASSEAGREGGDEKLFF	TGTGCCAGCAGTGAAGCGGGCAGGGAAGGGGGGGATGAAAAACTGTTTTTT
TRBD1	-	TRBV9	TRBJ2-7	CASSPFQGAAYEQYF	TGTGCCAGCAGCCCCTTCCAGGGGGCAGCTTACGAGCAGTACTTC
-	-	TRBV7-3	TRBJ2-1	CASSLGQNEQFF	TGTGCCAGCAGCTTAGGCCAAAATGAGCAGTTCTTC
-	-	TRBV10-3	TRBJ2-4	CAISRLGSNIQYF	TGTGCCATCAGCCGACTAGGTTCAAACATTCAGTACTTC
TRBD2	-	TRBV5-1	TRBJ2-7	CASSLTSGAGAYEQYF	TGCGCCAGCAGCCTAACTAGCGGGGCTGGGGCCTACGAGCAGTACTTC
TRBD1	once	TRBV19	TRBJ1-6	CASSPWDSGSPLHF	TGTGCCAGTAGTCCGTGGGACAGCGGCTCACCCCTCCACTTT
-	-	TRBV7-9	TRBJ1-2	CASEVDYGYTF	TGTGCCTCCGAAGTGGACTATGGCTACACCTTC
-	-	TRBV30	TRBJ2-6	CAWSASTGSGANVLTF	TGTGCCTGGAGTGCATCAACAGGCTCTGGGGCCAACGTCCTGACTTTC
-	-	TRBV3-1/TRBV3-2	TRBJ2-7	CASSQVLAPYEQYF	TGTGCCAGCAGCCAAGTCTTAGCCCCCTACGAGCAGTACTTC
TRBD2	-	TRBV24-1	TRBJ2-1	CATSDSGTSGYNEQFF	TGTGCCACCAGTGATTCGGGGACTAGCGGGTACAATGAGCAGTTCTTC
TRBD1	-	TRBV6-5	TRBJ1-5	CATQGQSLNQPQHF	TGTGCCACCCAGGGACAGTCGCTCAATCAGCCCCAGCATTTT
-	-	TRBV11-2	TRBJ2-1	CASSQSWDNEQFF	TGTGCCAGCAGCCAAAGCTGGGACAATGAGCAGTTCTTC
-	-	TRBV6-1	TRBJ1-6	CASSELPAESANSPLHF	TGTGCCAGCAGTGAACTCCCAGCGGAGTCGGCTAATTCACCCCTCCACTTT
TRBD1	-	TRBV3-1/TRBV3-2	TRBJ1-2	CASRPGGWNYGYTF	TGTGCCAGCAGGCCAGGGGGCTGGAACTATGGCTACACCTTC
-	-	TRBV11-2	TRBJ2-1	CASSLGPSSYNEQFF	TGTGCCAGCAGCTTAGGCCCGAGCTCCTACAATGAGCAGTTCTTC
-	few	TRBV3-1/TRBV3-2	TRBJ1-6	CASSQRDSPLHF	TGTGCCAGCAGCCAGAGAGATTCACCCCTCCACTTT
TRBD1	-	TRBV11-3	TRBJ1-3	CASSSSGQGEADGNTIYF	TGTGCCAGCAGCTCCTCGGGACAGGGAGAAGCGGACGGAAACACCATATATTTT
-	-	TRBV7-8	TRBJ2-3	CASSFSIGDTQYF	TGTGCCAGCAGCTTCTCAATAGGGGATACGCAGTATTTT
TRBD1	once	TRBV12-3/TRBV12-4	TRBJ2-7	CASSTGDSYEQYF	TGTGCCAGCAGTACAGGGGATTCCTACGAGCAGTACTTC
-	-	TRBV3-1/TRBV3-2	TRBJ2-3	CASSQGKGPYLEDTQYF	TGTGCCAGCAGCCAAGGTAAAGGACCCTATCTGGAAGATACGCAGTATTTT
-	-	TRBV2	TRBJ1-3	CASSESPVGFSGNTIYF	TGTGCCAGCAGTGAAAGTCCCGTGGGATTCTCTGGAAACACCATATATTTT
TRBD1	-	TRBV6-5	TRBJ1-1	CASSDRGGDTEAFF	TGTGCCAGCTCGGACAGGGGAGGCGACACTGAAGCTTTCTTT
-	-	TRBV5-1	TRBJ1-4	CASSLGPATTNEKLFF	TGCGCCAGCAGCTTGGGGCCTGCCACAACTAATGAAAAACTGTTTTTT
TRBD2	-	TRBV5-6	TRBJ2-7	CASSKDGGLLGEQYF	TGTGCCAGCAGTAAGGACGGGGGGTTACTTGGGGAGCAGTACTTC
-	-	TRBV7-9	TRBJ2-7	CASSLEGDEQYF	TGTGCCAGCAGCTTAGAAGGGGACGAGCAGTACTTC